The rows below give T cell receptor beta chains drawn from one sample of a study of technical replicates of blood from a handful of donors. Produced via immunoSEQ multiplex PCR; TCRdb's table is partial and in-frame only. The data show under 85,000 clones, more than 85% seen once. Sequencing used T cells isolated from PBMCs. The source is a human donor in good health. Some clones in this sample may be carry-over from other donors' samples. Each CDR3 is given with its conserved first and last residue. Fields, in order: D gene, J gene, V gene, clone size, CDR3 DNA, CDR3 protein. The D gene is left open where the match is weak. Part of the rows lack a size; the others show once, few, many or a class for expanded clones.

. TRBJ1-5 TRBV15 few TGTGCCACCAGCAGAGATCCCCATAGCAATCAGCCCCAGCATTTT CATSRDPHSNQPQHF
. TRBJ2-3 TRBV11-3 once TGTGCCAGCAGCTCCTCTTATGTGGATACGCAGTATTTT CASSSSYVDTQYF
TRBD1 TRBJ1-1 TRBV6-6 . TGTGCCAGCAGAGGACAGGGGTTTACTGAAGCTTTCTTT CASRGQGFTEAFF
TRBD2 TRBJ2-1 TRBV5-4 . TGTGCCAGCAGCTCGACCAAAAAGCGGGAGACGATATACAATGAGCAGTTCTTC CASSSTKKRETIYNEQFF
TRBD1 TRBJ1-2 TRBV5-6 . TGTGCCAGCAGCTTGAGGACAGGGTTCGGCTATGGCTACACCTTC CASSLRTGFGYGYTF
. TRBJ2-7 TRBV10-3 once TGTGCCATCGGAGACCTCTCCTACGAGCAGTACTTC CAIGDLSYEQYF
TRBD1 TRBJ2-3 TRBV12-5 once TGTGCTAGTGGTTCCGGACAGGGCCCTAGCACAGATACGCAGTATTTT CASGSGQGPSTDTQYF
. TRBJ2-3 TRBV15 . TGTGCCACCAGCGGTGTAACTAGCACAGATACGCAGTATTTT CATSGVTSTDTQYF
TRBD1 TRBJ1-4 TRBV27 . TGTGCCAGCAGTGGGGACAGGCGTAATGAAAAACTGTTTTTT CASSGDRRNEKLFF
TRBD2 TRBJ2-3 TRBV4-2 . TGTGCCAGCAGCCCCCTGAGACTAGCGGGAGCGGATACGCAGTATTTT CASSPLRLAGADTQYF
. TRBJ1-1 TRBV18 . TGTGCCAGCTCACCGGCGCCTAGCACTGAAGCTTTCTTT CASSPAPSTEAFF
TRBD2 TRBJ2-1 TRBV4-3 . TGCGCCAGCAGCCCCACTAGCGGGACCCACAATGAGCAGTTCTTC CASSPTSGTHNEQFF
. TRBJ2-7 TRBV19 once TGTGCCAGTAGTACGAGCGGGCCTAGCTCCTACGAGCAGTACTTC CASSTSGPSSYEQYF
. TRBJ1-4 TRBV19 . TGTGCCAGTAGTATTACCAGGGGATACGAAAAACTGTTTTTT CASSITRGYEKLFF
TRBD2 TRBJ2-5 TRBV13 . TGTGCCAGCAGCCCGACTAGCGGGAAAGAGACCCAGTACTTC CASSPTSGKETQYF
. TRBJ2-1 TRBV9 . TGTGCCAGCAGCGGGCCCGGGACAAGAGCCAATGAGCAGTTCTTC CASSGPGTRANEQFF
. TRBJ2-3 TRBV4-1 . TGCGCCAGCAGCCAAGAGGGACTTAGGTACACAGATACGCAGTATTTT CASSQEGLRYTDTQYF
TRBD1 TRBJ1-1 TRBV7-8 few TGTGCCAGCAGCTACAGGGGATCGGGCACTGAAGCTTTCTTT CASSYRGSGTEAFF
. TRBJ1-2 TRBV6-4 . TGTGCCAGCAAGGGAACAGGGACCTATGGCTACACCTTC CASKGTGTYGYTF
. TRBJ1-4 TRBV10-3 . TGTGCCACCAACAGGGCGGGTAATGAAAAACTGTTTTTT CATNRAGNEKLFF
. TRBJ2-5 TRBV9 . TGTGCCAGCAGCGTAGGTGGCGGGGGCCTCCAAGAGACCCAGTACTTC CASSVGGGGLQETQYF
. TRBJ2-2 TRBV4-1 . TGCGCCAGCAGCCAAGTGGCATCCGCGAACACCGGGGAGCTGTTTTTT CASSQVASANTGELFF
. TRBJ1-1 TRBV5-1 . TGCGCCAGCACCTCTGGAGGTAGGAACACTGAAGCTTTCTTT CASTSGGRNTEAFF
TRBD2 TRBJ2-2 TRBV27 . TGTGCCAGCAGCCCATGGGGGGGGAGCCGCACCGGGGAGCTGTTTTTT CASSPWGGSRTGELFF
. TRBJ2-3 TRBV9 . TGTGCCAGCAGCGTAGGTACGGCGGCTTACGACACAGATACGCAGTATTTT CASSVGTAAYDTDTQYF
. TRBJ2-2 TRBV30 . TGTGCCTGGAGTTGGCTAAAGGGGACCGGGGAGCTGTTTTTT CAWSWLKGTGELFF
. TRBJ2-7 TRBV6-5 . TGTGCCAGCAGTCCCACCGGGACCTACGAGCAGTACTTC CASSPTGTYEQYF
. TRBJ2-5 TRBV7-2 . TGTGCCAGCACCATTTGGCGGGAATTACAAGAGACCCAGTACTTC CASTIWRELQETQYF